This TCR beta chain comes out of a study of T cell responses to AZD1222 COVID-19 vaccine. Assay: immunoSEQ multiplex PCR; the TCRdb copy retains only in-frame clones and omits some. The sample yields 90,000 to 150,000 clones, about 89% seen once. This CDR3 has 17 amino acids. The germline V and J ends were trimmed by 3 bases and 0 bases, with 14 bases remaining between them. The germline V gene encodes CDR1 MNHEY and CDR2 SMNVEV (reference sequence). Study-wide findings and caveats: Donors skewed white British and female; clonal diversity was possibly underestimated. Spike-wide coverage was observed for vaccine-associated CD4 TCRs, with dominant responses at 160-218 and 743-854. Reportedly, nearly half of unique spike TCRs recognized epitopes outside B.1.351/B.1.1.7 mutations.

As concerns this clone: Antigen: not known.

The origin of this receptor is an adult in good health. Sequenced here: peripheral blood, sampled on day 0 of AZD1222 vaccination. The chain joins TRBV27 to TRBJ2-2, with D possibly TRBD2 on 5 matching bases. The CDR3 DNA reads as TGTGCCAGCAGTTTCGTGGGGAAGGGAGCGAACACCGGGGAGCTGTTTTTT. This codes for CASSFVGKGANTGELFF.